These 23 T cell receptor beta chains were all obtained from the same sample, sequenced in a study of PD-L1 blockade in urothelial cancer. Libraries were prepared by immunoSEQ multiplex PCR; TCRdb keeps only in-frame clonotypes and omits some of them. The top ten clones hold approximately 10% of a sample with 40,000 or so clones, 90% to 95% of them seen once. The time point is: pretreatment peripheral blood. The material sequenced was PBMCs, taken around atezolizumab (anti-PD-L1) treatment. These receptors were taken from a woman in her fifties or sixties with urothelial cancer.

The chain uses TRBV19 and TRBJ2-1; 9 bases map to TRBD1. This CDR3 region has 16 residues. Germline loops: CDR1 LNHDA, CDR2 SQIVND (reference sequence). With 4 bases clipped from V and 4 bases from J, the junction kept 8 bases outside the gene matches. The CDR3: CASSRDRDPRYNEQFF. The CDR3 DNA reads as TGTGCCAGTAGTAGGGACAGGGACCCCCGTTACAATGAGCAGTTCTTC.

J is TRBJ2-7 and V is TRBV5-1; D gene uncertain. Trimming left V 0 bases short and J 2 bases short, with 12 bases between. The CDR3 runs 15 residues. The V gene's germline CDR1 is SGHRS and CDR2 YFSETQ. The CDR3 DNA sequence: TGCGCCAGCAGCTTGGTGTCCAGTCATGCCTACGAGCAGTACTTC. This gives the protein CASSLVSSHAYEQYF. Drawing the rest from reference TRBV5-1 and TRBJ2-7, the complete variable domain is KAGVTQTPRYLIKTRGQQVTLSCSPISGHRSVSWYQQTPGQGLQFLFEYFSETQRNKGNFPGRFSGRQFSNSRSEMNVSTLELGDSALYLCASSLVSSHAYEQYFGPGTRLTVT.

This clone was observed a single time. The genes are TRBV11-2 and TRBJ2-5, with 11 positions matching TRBD1. Trimming cost V 5 bases and J 2 bases; bases outside gene matches: 13. The CDR3 length is 18 residues. Germline V gene sequence: CDR1 SGHAT, CDR2 FQNNGV. The CDR3 spells CASSPILGQGAGQETQYF. DNA for the CDR3: TGTGCCAGCAGCCCCATCCTCGGACAGGGGGCAGGTCAAGAGACCCAGTACTTC.

V usage is TRBV5-6 and J usage is TRBJ1-2; maybe TRBD1 (6 bases). With 4 bases removed from V and 7 bases from J, the gap between germline ends came to 11 bases. Per the germline V gene, CDR1 is SGHDT and CDR2 is YYEEEE. This CDR3 has 12 amino acids. CDR3 DNA sequence: TGTGCCAGCAGCATACAGGGAGCTGGCTACACCTTC. Protein: CASSIQGAGYTF.

CDR3 coding DNA: TGTGCCAGTAGTATACCGGGACAGCCGAACACTGAAGCTTTCTTT. Amino acids: CASSIPGQPNTEAFF. The rearrangement links TRBV19 to TRBJ1-1; 7 bases fit TRBD1. CDR1 is LNHDA, CDR2 SQIVND, per germline (reference sequence). The CDR3 has 15 amino acids. With V trimmed by 2 bases and J by 1 base, 4 bases remained unmatched. The entire variable domain, with the rest obtained from reference TRBV19 and TRBJ1-1, is as follows: DGGITQSPKYLFRKEGQNVTLSCEQNLNHDAMYWYRQDPGQGLRLIYYSQIVNDFQKGDIAEGYSVSREKKESFPLTVTSAQKNPTAFYLCASSIPGQPNTEAFFGQGTRLTVV.

This chain links TRBV30 with TRBJ1-1, with TRBD1 as a possible D gene (6 bases). V lost 7 bases and J lost 4, with 16 bases in between. CDR3 length: 13 amino acids. Per the germline V gene, CDR1 is GTSNPN and CDR2 is SVGIG (reference sequence). The CDR3 protein is CASWREGGTEAFF. CDR3 in DNA: TGTGCCTCCTGGAGGGAGGGGGGCACTGAAGCTTTCTTT.

The rearrangement links TRBV27 to TRBJ2-4; D is possibly TRBD1 (5 bases). Per the germline V gene, CDR1 is MNHEY and CDR2 is SMNVEV (reference sequence). The CDR3 contains 13 residues. V lost 5 bases, J lost 7 bases, and 12 bases lay in between. CDR3: CASSPSQGNIQYF. The CDR3 DNA is TGTGCCAGCAGTCCCAGCCAGGGCAACATTCAGTACTTC.

The chain links TRBV28 to TRBJ1-2; TRBD1 aligns across 7 bases. Per germline, CDR1 MDHEN and CDR2 SYDVKM. This CDR3 has 13 residues. With V trimmed by 2 bases and J by 5 bases, 2 bases remained unmatched. The CDR3 DNA reads TGTGCCAGCAGTTTAGACAGGGCTTATGGCTACACCTTC. This sequence encodes CASSLDRAYGYTF.

In DNA, the CDR3 is TGCGCCAGCAGCTTGGGGAACTCGAATAGTGGGAGTGGAGATACGCAGTATTTT. The encoded protein is CASSLGNSNSGSGDTQYF. The V gene is TRBV5-1, the J gene TRBJ2-3; D might be TRBD2 (5 bases). Trimming took 0 bases from V and 5 from J, leaving 22 bases between them. Germline V lookup: CDR1 SGHRS, CDR2 YFSETQ. The CDR3 contains 18 residues.

The chain combines TRBV28 with TRBJ2-5; TRBD1 matches 10 bases. Germline V gene lookup returns CDR1 MDHEN and CDR2 SYDVKM. V trimming: 5 bases; J trimming: 6 bases; junction bases outside the gene matches: 3. This CDR3 comprises 13 residues. As DNA, the CDR3 is TGTGCCAGCAGTGGGGACAGGGGAAAGACCCAGTACTTC. Protein: CASSGDRGKTQYF.

Only one count was recorded for this clone. The V gene is TRBV7-6, the J gene TRBJ2-5, with 8 bases matching TRBD1. The junction had 2 bases not matched to a gene; V was cut back by 4 bases and J by 1 base. The CDR3 consists of 14 residues. Germline V lookup: CDR1 SGHVS, CDR2 FNYEAQ. The CDR3 nucleotides read TGTGCCAGCAGCTCCGGACAGGGCCAAGAGACCCAGTACTTC. As protein: CASSSGQGQETQYF.

The chain recombines TRBV5-8 with TRBJ1-5; D unresolved. From germline, CDR1 is SGHTS and CDR2 YDEGEE. The CDR3 sequence is 19 residues long. The V end lost 4 bases, the J end lost 7 bases, and 30 bases lay between the germline ends. The CDR3 sequence: CASSRRPYGSISQKQPQHF. Written as DNA, the CDR3 is TGTGCCAGCAGCCGACGGCCTTATGGGAGTATTTCACAAAAACAGCCCCAGCATTTT.

The V call is TRBV10-1, the J call TRBJ1-5, with unresolved D. Germline V CDR1 and CDR2: WNHNN, SYGVQD (reference sequence). The CDR3 runs to 16 residues. Trimming removed 6 bases at V and 0 bases at J, with 15 bases between. The CDR3, as DNA: TGCGCCAGCAGCCGACAACATCGGTATAGCAATCAGCCCCAGCATTTT. It is translated as CASSRQHRYSNQPQHF.

In its sample, this clone was seen once. The chain employs TRBV10-3 and TRBJ2-3; D is possibly TRBD1 (6 bases). Germline CDR1 is ENHRY and CDR2 is SYGVKD. The CDR3 contains 13 residues. V lost 7 bases to trimming and J lost 2 bases, with 10 bases between them. The CDR3 reads CAIKGVSTDTQYF. CDR3 DNA sequence: TGTGCCATCAAGGGGGTCTCCACAGATACGCAGTATTTT.

The rearrangement uses TRBV19 and TRBJ1-1; D not resolved. Deletions cut 6 bases from V and 3 bases from J, with 20 bases between. CDR1 and CDR2 (germline): LNHDA, SQIVND (reference sequence). This CDR3 has 16 amino acids. CDR3 loop: CASRPNPWLGDTEAFF. The CDR3 coding sequence is TGTGCCAGTAGACCAAACCCTTGGTTGGGCGACACTGAAGCTTTCTTT.

The chain uses TRBV6-1 and TRBJ1-4; 10 nucleotides align to TRBD1. CDR1 MNHNS and CDR2 SASEGT come from the germline V gene. This CDR3 has 15 residues. Germline trimming cut 8 bases from V and 3 bases from J; bases unmatched to any gene: 6. The CDR3 spells CASDGDRGANEKLFF. CDR3 DNA sequence: TGTGCCAGCGATGGGGACAGGGGTGCTAATGAAAAACTGTTTTTT.

The V gene is TRBV28, the J gene TRBJ2-1; 8 nucleotides agree with TRBD1. The CDR3 length is 17 residues. The germline gives CDR1 MDHEN, CDR2 SYDVKM. V dropped 4 bases and J dropped 8; count of bases not matched to a gene: 16. The CDR3 here is CASSSRTGRAGSHEQFF. Written as DNA, the CDR3 is TGTGCCAGCAGTTCCCGGACAGGGCGGGCCGGTTCCCATGAGCAGTTCTTC.

V usage is TRBV11-2 and J usage is TRBJ1-2, with D possibly being TRBD1 (6 bases). The V end was cut by 4 bases, the J end by 4 bases, with 19 bases between. Germline V lookup: CDR1 SGHAT, CDR2 FQNNGV. The CDR3 spans 16 residues. CDR3 sequence (DNA): TGTGCCAGCAGCTCTACTAGGGGGTATAGTATCTATGGCTACACCTTC. It codes for CASSSTRGYSIYGYTF.

Comment on this clone: The sample contains more than one DNA sequence encoding this CDR3. The chain couples TRBV28 to TRBJ1-1; the D is unclear. Trimming stripped 2 bases from V and 0 bases from J, with 7 bases between. CDR3 size: 14 residues. Germline V gene sequence: CDR1 MDHEN, CDR2 SYDVKM. CDR3 nucleotides: TGTGCCAGCAGTTTAGGCACAGTGAACACTGAAGCTTTCTTT. Amino acids: CASSLGTVNTEAFF.

The chain links TRBV7-3 to TRBJ2-1; D is possibly TRBD2 (6 bases). The CDR3 length is 14 residues. Trimming removed 5 bases at V and 0 bases at J, with 8 bases between. CDR1 is SGHTA, CDR2 FQGTGA, per germline. In DNA, the CDR3 is TGTGCCAGCAGCGGGAGGCCCTCCTACAATGAGCAGTTCTTC. Translating it yields CASSGRPSYNEQFF. The whole variable domain, filled in from reference TRBV7-3 and TRBJ2-1, reads GAGVSQTPSNKVTEKGKYVELRCDPISGHTALYWYRQSLGQGPEFLIYFQGTGAADDSGLPNDRFFAVRPEGSVSTLKIQRTERGDSAVYLCASSGRPSYNEQFFGPGTRLTVL.

The V call is TRBV2, the J call TRBJ2-1; perhaps TRBD2 as D (6 bases). There are 13 residues in the CDR3. CDR1 is SNHLY and CDR2 is FYNNEI in the germline V gene. The V end lost 8 bases, the J end lost 4 bases, and 12 bases lay between the germline ends. The CDR3 bases are TGTGCCAGCGAGGGGACTTTATACAATGAGCAGTTCTTC. Encoded protein: CASEGTLYNEQFF.

This clone is termed medium-sized. V and J are TRBV7-6 and TRBJ2-7; the D gene is possibly TRBD1 (6 bases). The CDR3 is 15 amino acids. The V gene lost 3 bases and the J gene lost 5 bases, with 17 bases spanning the gap. Germline V lookup: CDR1 SGHVS, CDR2 FNYEAQ. The CDR3 is CASSFGQGIINEQYF. CDR3 coding DNA: TGTGCCAGCAGCTTTGGGCAGGGGATTATCAACGAGCAGTACTTC.

This clone showed up just once. The chain is built from TRBV11-2 and TRBJ2-1; possible D gene TRBD2, 5 bases. The V end lost 5 bases, the J end lost 4 bases, and 12 bases lay between the germline ends. Germline V gene data show CDR1 as SGHAT and CDR2 as FQNNGV. The CDR3 is 14 amino acids. The DNA for the CDR3 is TGTGCCAGCAGCCCGCGGACTCGATACAATGAGCAGTTCTTC. Its translation: CASSPRTRYNEQFF.